Listed below are T cell receptor beta chains from one sample, sequenced in a study of OX40 agonist ivuxolimab in advanced cancers. The assay was immunoSEQ multiplex PCR, and TCRdb's table has in-frame clones only and misses some. This sample has some 25,000 clones, with about 86% found just once. Sequenced material: CD4+ or CD8+ T cells sorted from blood, taken in a trial of the OX40 agonist ivuxolimab. These receptors were collected from an adult with an advanced solid tumor such as melanoma, head and neck, liver or kidney cancer. Each CDR3 is given with its conserved first and last residue. The D gene is left open where the match is weak. Only some rows state a clone size, as once, few, many or a class for expanded clones.

d_call: -; clone_size: -; cdr3_length: 12; j_call: TRBJ1-2; v_call: TRBV9; cdr3_nt: TGTGCCAGCAGCTCGGTTGGGTATGGCTACACCTTC; cdr3_aa: CASSSVGYGYTF
d_call: -; clone_size: -; cdr3_length: 15; j_call: TRBJ2-7; v_call: TRBV27; cdr3_nt: TGTGCCAGCAGCCTCCGGGACGGACTATCCTACGAGCAGTACTTC; cdr3_aa: CASSLRDGLSYEQYF
d_call: -; clone_size: -; cdr3_length: 15; j_call: TRBJ1-5; v_call: TRBV19; cdr3_nt: TGTGCCAGTAGTATTTTGGGGGTTAGCAATCAGCCCCAGCATTTT; cdr3_aa: CASSILGVSNQPQHF
d_call: TRBD1; clone_size: -; cdr3_length: 16; j_call: TRBJ2-5; v_call: TRBV7-3; cdr3_nt: TGTGCCAGCAGCTCAACGCGGGACAGGGAATCGGAGACCCAGTACTTC; cdr3_aa: CASSSTRDRESETQYF
d_call: -; clone_size: -; cdr3_length: 15; j_call: TRBJ1-2; v_call: TRBV4-2; cdr3_nt: TGTGCCAGCAGCCAAGTTCGAGGTCATAACTATGGCTACACCTTC; cdr3_aa: CASSQVRGHNYGYTF
d_call: -; clone_size: medium-sized; cdr3_length: 11; j_call: TRBJ1-4; v_call: TRBV27; cdr3_nt: TGTGCCTCGGGGGTGGGGGAAAAACTGTTTTTT; cdr3_aa: CASGVGEKLFF
d_call: TRBD2; clone_size: -; cdr3_length: 15; j_call: TRBJ2-7; v_call: TRBV27; cdr3_nt: TGTGCCAGCAGTGAGTTACTAGCGGCAACCGACGAGCAGTACTTC; cdr3_aa: CASSELLAATDEQYF
d_call: TRBD1; clone_size: -; cdr3_length: 15; j_call: TRBJ2-2; v_call: TRBV28; cdr3_nt: TGTGCCAGCAGACCCGGACAGGGGAGTCACGGGGAGCTGTTTTTT; cdr3_aa: CASRPGQGSHGELFF
d_call: -; clone_size: -; cdr3_length: 14; j_call: TRBJ2-5; v_call: TRBV7-9; cdr3_nt: TGTGCCAGCAGCTCCTCGGGGAACCAAGAGACCCAGTACTTC; cdr3_aa: CASSSSGNQETQYF
d_call: -; clone_size: -; cdr3_length: 17; j_call: TRBJ1-5; v_call: TRBV7-9; cdr3_nt: TGTGCCAGCAGCGCCAACCATGGAGGATATAGCAATCAGCCCCAGCATTTT; cdr3_aa: CASSANHGGYSNQPQHF
d_call: -; clone_size: -; cdr3_length: 17; j_call: TRBJ2-4; v_call: TRBV11-2; cdr3_nt: TGTGCCAGCAGCTTAGCTCCAGTCCTACTAGCCAAAAACATTCAGTACTTC; cdr3_aa: CASSLAPVLLAKNIQYF
d_call: TRBD1; clone_size: few; cdr3_length: 14; j_call: TRBJ2-7; v_call: TRBV29-1; cdr3_nt: TGCAGCGTTGCCGGACAGGGGGTATCCTACGAGCAGTACTTC; cdr3_aa: CSVAGQGVSYEQYF
d_call: -; clone_size: -; cdr3_length: 12; j_call: TRBJ2-7; v_call: TRBV28; cdr3_nt: TGTGCCAGCTCCCCGGGAACCTACGAGCAGTACTTC; cdr3_aa: CASSPGTYEQYF
d_call: -; clone_size: -; cdr3_length: 16; j_call: TRBJ2-3; v_call: TRBV4-1; cdr3_nt: TGCGCCAGCAGCCGCTCCGGGACAAGTGGCACAGATACGCAGTATTTT; cdr3_aa: CASSRSGTSGTDTQYF
d_call: -; clone_size: few; cdr3_length: 18; j_call: TRBJ1-6; v_call: TRBV7-8; cdr3_nt: TGTGCCAGCAGCAATACCCAGACGGAAAGCTCCTATAATTCACCCCTCCACTTT; cdr3_aa: CASSNTQTESSYNSPLHF
d_call: -; clone_size: -; cdr3_length: 14; j_call: TRBJ2-5; v_call: TRBV5-6; cdr3_nt: TGTGCCAGCAGCTTTGGGGCAGGAGAAGAGACCCAGTACTTC; cdr3_aa: CASSFGAGEETQYF
d_call: TRBD1; clone_size: -; cdr3_length: 15; j_call: TRBJ2-7; v_call: TRBV10-3; cdr3_nt: TGTGCCATCAGCCGTCAGGGGGCTGAGGGCTACGAGCAGTACTTC; cdr3_aa: CAISRQGAEGYEQYF
d_call: TRBD2; clone_size: -; cdr3_length: 16; j_call: TRBJ2-1; v_call: TRBV5-5; cdr3_nt: TGTGCCAGCAGCTGGGGGACTAGCGGGGGCCGAGGTGAGCAGTTCTTC; cdr3_aa: CASSWGTSGGRGEQFF
d_call: -; clone_size: -; cdr3_length: 15; j_call: TRBJ1-1; v_call: TRBV6-5; cdr3_nt: TGTGCCAGCAGTTGGGGGACAAGTATGAACACTGAAGCTTTCTTT; cdr3_aa: CASSWGTSMNTEAFF
d_call: TRBD1; clone_size: few; cdr3_length: 18; j_call: TRBJ1-1; v_call: TRBV18; cdr3_nt: TGTGCCAGCTCACCTCAGGCCGGGACAGGGATATCTAACACTGAAGCTTTCTTT; cdr3_aa: CASSPQAGTGISNTEAFF
d_call: -; clone_size: -; cdr3_length: 14; j_call: TRBJ2-7; v_call: TRBV6-5; cdr3_nt: TGTGCCATCGAGGAGCCGGGAATCTCCTACGAGCAGTACTTC; cdr3_aa: CAIEEPGISYEQYF
d_call: -; clone_size: -; cdr3_length: 17; j_call: TRBJ2-1; v_call: TRBV14; cdr3_nt: TGTGCCAGCAGCCAAGATAGCATCGCCCCACCCTACAATGAGCAGTTCTTC; cdr3_aa: CASSQDSIAPPYNEQFF
d_call: TRBD1; clone_size: medium-sized; cdr3_length: 14; j_call: TRBJ1-6; v_call: TRBV9; cdr3_nt: TGTGCCAGCAGCCTCCGACAGGGGAATTCACCCCTCCACTTT; cdr3_aa: CASSLRQGNSPLHF
d_call: -; clone_size: -; cdr3_length: 12; j_call: TRBJ2-5; v_call: TRBV30; cdr3_nt: TGTGCCTGGACGGGACACCAAGAGACCCAGTACTTC; cdr3_aa: CAWTGHQETQYF
d_call: TRBD1; clone_size: -; cdr3_length: 15; j_call: TRBJ1-5; v_call: TRBV6-5; cdr3_nt: TGTGCCAGCAGGCCCACAGGGGGGAGCAATCAGCCCCAGCATTTT; cdr3_aa: CASRPTGGSNQPQHF
d_call: -; clone_size: -; cdr3_length: 13; j_call: TRBJ2-5; v_call: TRBV6-5; cdr3_nt: TGTGCCAGCAGTTACTCCAGAGGGGAGACCCAGTACTTC; cdr3_aa: CASSYSRGETQYF
d_call: -; clone_size: -; cdr3_length: 13; j_call: TRBJ2-7; v_call: TRBV5-6; cdr3_nt: TGTGCCAGCAGCTTGGGAGTAATGGGCGAGCAGTACTTC; cdr3_aa: CASSLGVMGEQYF
d_call: TRBD1; clone_size: -; cdr3_length: 15; j_call: TRBJ2-7; v_call: TRBV10-3; cdr3_nt: TGTGCCATCAGTGTCGGACAGGGGATCTCCTACGAGCAGTACTTC; cdr3_aa: CAISVGQGISYEQYF
d_call: -; clone_size: -; cdr3_length: 13; j_call: TRBJ1-1; v_call: TRBV6-5; cdr3_nt: TGTGCCAGCAGCCATCGGGAGAACACTGAAGCTTTCTTT; cdr3_aa: CASSHRENTEAFF
d_call: TRBD1; clone_size: -; cdr3_length: 13; j_call: TRBJ2-7; v_call: TRBV2; cdr3_nt: TGTGCCAGCCGCGGGACAGGGGCGTACGAGCAGTACTTC; cdr3_aa: CASRGTGAYEQYF
d_call: -; clone_size: -; cdr3_length: 14; j_call: TRBJ2-3; v_call: TRBV30; cdr3_nt: TGTGCCTGGAGTAGCGCGGGCCGCACAGATACGCAGTATTTT; cdr3_aa: CAWSSAGRTDTQYF
d_call: -; clone_size: -; cdr3_length: 14; j_call: TRBJ1-1; v_call: TRBV5-1; cdr3_nt: TGCGCCAGCAGCTTCAGAGGTGAAGGGCCTGAAGCTTTCTTT; cdr3_aa: CASSFRGEGPEAFF
d_call: -; clone_size: -; cdr3_length: 12; j_call: TRBJ2-7; v_call: TRBV6-5; cdr3_nt: TGTGCCAGCGGTTACCAGGGCTACGAGCAGTACTTC; cdr3_aa: CASGYQGYEQYF
d_call: TRBD1; clone_size: once; cdr3_length: 17; j_call: TRBJ1-6; v_call: TRBV5-1; cdr3_nt: TGCGCCAGCAGGTTATGGGACAGGGGATCCTATAATTCACCCCTCCACTTT; cdr3_aa: CASRLWDRGSYNSPLHF
d_call: TRBD2; clone_size: -; cdr3_length: 18; j_call: TRBJ2-2; v_call: TRBV28; cdr3_nt: TGTGCCAGCAGACCTCCAACTAGCGGGACGACGAGCACCGGGGAGCTGTTTTTT; cdr3_aa: CASRPPTSGTTSTGELFF
d_call: TRBD2; clone_size: -; cdr3_length: 17; j_call: TRBJ2-3; v_call: TRBV13; cdr3_nt: TGTGCCAGCAGCCCCAGGTTTAAACTAGCGGGGGGAGATACGCAGTATTTT; cdr3_aa: CASSPRFKLAGGDTQYF
d_call: -; clone_size: -; cdr3_length: 13; j_call: TRBJ1-5; v_call: TRBV12-5; cdr3_nt: TGTGCTAGCAGTGGGGAGGGCAATCAGCCCCAGCATTTT; cdr3_aa: CASSGEGNQPQHF
d_call: -; clone_size: -; cdr3_length: 15; j_call: TRBJ1-1; v_call: TRBV9; cdr3_nt: TGTGCCAGCAAGTTAATCCGGGGTTCGGACACTGAAGCTTTCTTT; cdr3_aa: CASKLIRGSDTEAFF
d_call: TRBD1; clone_size: -; cdr3_length: 15; j_call: TRBJ1-1; v_call: TRBV6-5; cdr3_nt: TGTGCCAGCAGTTCTACCGGGACAGGGCCCACTGAAGCTTTCTTT; cdr3_aa: CASSSTGTGPTEAFF
d_call: -; clone_size: -; cdr3_length: 13; j_call: TRBJ2-7; v_call: TRBV9; cdr3_nt: TGTGCCAGCAGCTCGGGACACAACTACGAGCAGTACTTC; cdr3_aa: CASSSGHNYEQYF
d_call: -; clone_size: -; cdr3_length: 13; j_call: TRBJ1-1; v_call: TRBV6-5; cdr3_nt: TGTGCCAGCAGTGCCACGGGTAGCACTGAAGCTTTCTTT; cdr3_aa: CASSATGSTEAFF
d_call: TRBD2; clone_size: -; cdr3_length: 14; j_call: TRBJ2-3; v_call: TRBV9; cdr3_nt: TGTGCCAGCAGCGTTAGCGGGGGGGCAGATACGCAGTATTTT; cdr3_aa: CASSVSGGADTQYF
d_call: -; clone_size: -; cdr3_length: 16; j_call: TRBJ2-1; v_call: TRBV2; cdr3_nt: TGTGCCAGCAGTGAATCAGTCCATCTCTCCTACAATGAGCAGTTCTTC; cdr3_aa: CASSESVHLSYNEQFF
d_call: -; clone_size: -; cdr3_length: 14; j_call: TRBJ2-2; v_call: TRBV27; cdr3_nt: TGTGCCAGCAGTCCCTACGGGCGCCCCGGGGAGCTGTTTTTT; cdr3_aa: CASSPYGRPGELFF
d_call: TRBD1; clone_size: few; cdr3_length: 14; j_call: TRBJ1-2; v_call: TRBV13; cdr3_nt: TGTGCCAGCAGCCTCGGGACAGGGGGGTATGGCTACACCTTC; cdr3_aa: CASSLGTGGYGYTF
d_call: -; clone_size: -; cdr3_length: 16; j_call: TRBJ2-7; v_call: TRBV28; cdr3_nt: TGTGCCAGCAGACTGAGTCCGGACCGGAGGGGTGTCGAGCAGTACTTC; cdr3_aa: CASRLSPDRRGVEQYF
d_call: -; clone_size: -; cdr3_length: 15; j_call: TRBJ1-5; v_call: TRBV2; cdr3_nt: TGTGCCAGCAGTGAATCGGGCGCCGGCAATCAGCCCCAGCATTTT; cdr3_aa: CASSESGAGNQPQHF
d_call: -; clone_size: -; cdr3_length: 15; j_call: TRBJ1-2; v_call: TRBV6-5; cdr3_nt: TGTGCCAGCAGTTACTCGGCAGGGGTGGGGTATGGCTACACCTTC; cdr3_aa: CASSYSAGVGYGYTF
d_call: -; clone_size: -; cdr3_length: 11; j_call: TRBJ2-1; v_call: TRBV6-6; cdr3_nt: TGTGCCAGCAGTTTCTCCAATGAGCAGTTCTTC; cdr3_aa: CASSFSNEQFF
d_call: TRBD1; clone_size: -; cdr3_length: 15; j_call: TRBJ2-5; v_call: TRBV9; cdr3_nt: TGTGCCAGCAGCGGGGGACAGGGGGCCGGAGAGACCCAGTACTTC; cdr3_aa: CASSGGQGAGETQYF
d_call: -; clone_size: -; cdr3_length: 17; j_call: TRBJ2-1; v_call: TRBV18; cdr3_nt: TGTGCCAGCTCACCACGTCGCCGGTTTGGGGAACACAATGAGCAGTTCTTC; cdr3_aa: CASSPRRRFGEHNEQFF
d_call: -; clone_size: -; cdr3_length: 16; j_call: TRBJ1-6; v_call: TRBV4-1; cdr3_nt: TGCGCCAGCAGCCAAGATCGCAAGGGCTCCAATTCACCCCTCCACTTT; cdr3_aa: CASSQDRKGSNSPLHF
d_call: -; clone_size: few; cdr3_length: 17; j_call: TRBJ2-6; v_call: TRBV28; cdr3_nt: TGTGCCAGCAGTCCCCGGGACGGCAACTCTGGGGCCAACGTCCTGACTTTC; cdr3_aa: CASSPRDGNSGANVLTF
d_call: TRBD1; clone_size: -; cdr3_length: 15; j_call: TRBJ1-1; v_call: TRBV5-1; cdr3_nt: TGCGCCAGCAGCTTCCCGAGGACAGGGAACACTGAAGCTTTCTTT; cdr3_aa: CASSFPRTGNTEAFF
d_call: TRBD1; clone_size: -; cdr3_length: 15; j_call: TRBJ1-4; v_call: TRBV7-9; cdr3_nt: TGTGCCAGCAGTCCAAGGACAGGCGGAGATGAAAAACTGTTTTTT; cdr3_aa: CASSPRTGGDEKLFF
d_call: -; clone_size: medium-sized; cdr3_length: 13; j_call: TRBJ2-1; v_call: TRBV10-3; cdr3_nt: TGTGCCATCGGGGCAGGAGAGCTCAATGAGCAGTTCTTC; cdr3_aa: CAIGAGELNEQFF